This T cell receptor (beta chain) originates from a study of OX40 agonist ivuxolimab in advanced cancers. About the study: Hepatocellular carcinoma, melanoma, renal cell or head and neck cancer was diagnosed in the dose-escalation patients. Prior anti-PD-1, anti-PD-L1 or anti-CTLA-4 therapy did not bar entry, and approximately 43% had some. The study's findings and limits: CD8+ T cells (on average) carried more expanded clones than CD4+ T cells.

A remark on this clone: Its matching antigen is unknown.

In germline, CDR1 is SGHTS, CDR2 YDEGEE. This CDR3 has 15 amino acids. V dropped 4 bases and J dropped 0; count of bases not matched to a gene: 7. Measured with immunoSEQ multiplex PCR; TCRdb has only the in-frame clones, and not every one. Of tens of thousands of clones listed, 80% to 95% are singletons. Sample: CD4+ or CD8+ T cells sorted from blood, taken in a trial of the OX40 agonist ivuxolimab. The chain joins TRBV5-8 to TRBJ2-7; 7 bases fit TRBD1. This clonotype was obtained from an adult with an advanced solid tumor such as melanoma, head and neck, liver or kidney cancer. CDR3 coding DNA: TGTGCCAGCAGCCCAGGGACAGAGCCCTCCTACGAGCAGTACTTC. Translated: CASSPGTEPSYEQYF.